This TCR beta chain was captured in a study of shared clonotypes between healthy human individuals (dated by TCRdb to about 2020). The study in broad terms: A couple of women and a few men aged 18 to 49 years were included in the cohort. To estimate repertoire size and how much clonotype sharing occurs between individuals, the study deeply sequenced the blood TCR repertoires of about five healthy adults. Libraries were prepared and TCR repertoires were sequenced by different laboratories using diverse techniques, in order to increase sequencing depth and limit assay-specific biases. Per donor, leukapheresis produced somewhere between about 0.94 and 9 billion PBMCs. For each donor, CD4 naive and CD4 memory were each run on three plates, CD8 naive on two plates, and CD8 memory on one plate. The study at large found these results: Rarefaction of sorted-subset datasets indicated incomplete sequencing despite the large sequencing depth. Across four donors, around 5% of naive CD4, roughly 3.8% of naive CD8, 2% to 2.5% of memory CD4, and around 0.4% of memory CD8 clonotypes were shared. The small number of donors limited the genetic and exposure-history diversity represented. Sampling was restricted to blood, and TCR repertoires in tissue are likely to differ from TCR repertoires in blood. Naive subsets generally had larger estimated clonotype richness than memory subsets did. Pairwise subsampling led to the expectation that sequencing depth would affect the degree of clonotype sharing among donors. Compared with non-shared clonotypes, the clonotypes found in all four sorted-subset donors had higher generation probabilities.

In regard to this clone: This receptor's antigen is unknown. There are no base qualities to consult, and no much larger clone falls within one base.

Donors were healthy HIV-negative adults with no recently reported acute infections or vaccinations. Every donor was a Caucasian adult residing in Nashville, Tennessee, USA. CD4+ T cells were enriched by magnetic negative selection; naive cells were then positively selected on CD45RA, and the negative fraction formed the memory subset. Blood was obtained by leukapheresis, after which PBMCs were separated by Ficoll-Histopaque density gradient centrifugation and cryopreserved in liquid nitrogen vapor phase. Analytical flow cytometry was used to check the purity and quantity of every magnetically sorted T cell population. Each sorted fraction had its genomic DNA isolated and then quantified by UV absorbance on a Nanodrop 2000c. Using the deep immunoSEQ assay, multiplex PCR amplified TCR CDR3 regions from genomic DNA. Extracted genomic DNA from each cell subset was distributed evenly across all wells of several immunoSEQ 96-well plates, and each plate was treated as a replicate. For sorted subsets, about 220 ng of genomic DNA, equivalent to some 30,000 T cell genomes, went into each replicate PCR. Purified libraries were quantified with a Qubit 3.0 fluorometer, sized on a Bioanalyzer 2100, and re-quantified with the KAPA Library Quantification kit. Every immunoSEQ 96-well plate was sequenced on a separate single-read 150-cycle Illumina NextSeq 550 flow cell. In the authors' own workflow: Because the immunoSEQ output included only junctional sequences and no quality scores, the filtering could not be the same as the filtering used for full-length reads. Sequences were annotated with PyIR, a Python wrapper for IgBLAST v1.9, and V/J genes and CDR3 were assigned using IMGT germline references. Any read was removed if the V/J assignment was weak (E-value above 1e-6), the CDR3 was missing, or the read contained stop codons, out-of-frame junctions, or ambiguous translated residues. V3J clonotypes were defined as sequences sharing an identical inferred V gene, J gene, and CDR3 amino acid sequence. Percentage overlap between repertoires was computed as shared unique clonotypes divided by the size of the smaller repertoire. Three approaches were used to assess repertoire richness: RTK rarefaction, the Chao1 estimator, and Recon v2.1 estimates of unobserved clonotypes. Generation probabilities for all TCRbeta clonotypes obtained by the gDNA method from four donors were computed using OLGA. What TCRdb holds here is the immuneACCESS table cut down to in-frame rearrangements. Part of the clones is not present; checked against another copy, under half of the missing clones reflect an unresolved V gene, and the others are unexplained. V and J calls and clone size come straight from that table; D and trimming were deduced from the DNA. The sample records about 1.5 million clones, 95% to 99% of which are singletons. Of the sample, about 0.45% falls within the top ten clones.

Its CDR3 holds 15 amino acids, cysteine through phenylalanine. This entry keeps only the CDR3 DNA: 45 bases, framed from base 1. Deletion took 4 bases off V and 5 bases off J, with a span of 17 bases between the germline ends. CDR1 and CDR2 are drawn from the germline V gene: MDHEN, SYDVKM. The origin of this receptor is a man aged 25 to 45 in good health. The source material was naive CD4+ T cells sorted from blood. The cell subset or site label, read with the paper, signifies: CD45RA+ positively selected. The receptor chain draws on TRBV28 and TRBJ2-5; TRBD1 is possibly the D segment (5 matching bases). The CDR3 loop reads CASSSGSSTRETQYF. DNA sequence: TGTGCCAGCAGTTCAGGGTCTAGTACCCGGGAGACCCAGTACTTC.